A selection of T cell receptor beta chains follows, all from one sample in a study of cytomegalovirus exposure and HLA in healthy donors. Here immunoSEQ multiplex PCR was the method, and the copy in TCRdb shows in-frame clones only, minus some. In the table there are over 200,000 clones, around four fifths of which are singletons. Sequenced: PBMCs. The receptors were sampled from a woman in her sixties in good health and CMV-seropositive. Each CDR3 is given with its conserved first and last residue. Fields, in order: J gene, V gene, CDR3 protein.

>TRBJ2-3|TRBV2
CASSESRDTTDTQYF
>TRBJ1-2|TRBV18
CASSPDRSTDGYTF
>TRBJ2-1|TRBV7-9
CASSQGDRELYNEQFF
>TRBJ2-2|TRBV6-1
CASSEGTDSTGELFF
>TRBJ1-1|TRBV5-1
CASSLWGGGGSTEAFF
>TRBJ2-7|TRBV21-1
CASSNGAAGVVNEQYF
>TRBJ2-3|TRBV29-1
CSVGTATDTQYF
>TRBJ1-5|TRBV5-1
CASSLEGTGGQPQHF
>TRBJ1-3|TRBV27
CASSLLLRGGGNTIYF
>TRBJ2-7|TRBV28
CASSFSLRMYEQYF
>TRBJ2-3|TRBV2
CASKERTDTQYF
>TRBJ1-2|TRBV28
CASRLGQIYGYTF
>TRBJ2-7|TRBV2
CATGDSLSYEQYF
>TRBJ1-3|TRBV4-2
CASSHNAGKAGNTIYF
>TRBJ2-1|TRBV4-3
CASSLSARRGLDNEQFF
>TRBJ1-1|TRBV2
CASSKTGMNTEAFF
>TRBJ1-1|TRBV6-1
CASRIQKNTEAFF
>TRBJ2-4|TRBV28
CASSSGGLLDLAKNIQYF
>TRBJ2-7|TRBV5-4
CASSAVGAALREQYF
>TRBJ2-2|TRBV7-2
CASSSSLLEASGELFF
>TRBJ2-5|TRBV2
CASSEARWSTQETQYF
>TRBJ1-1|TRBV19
CASSPGGGRAVNTEAFF
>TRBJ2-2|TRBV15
CATRGTGIRTGELFF
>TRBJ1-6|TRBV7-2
CASIPGSGPLHF
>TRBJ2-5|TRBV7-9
CSSSGSGLAGGSRFETQYF
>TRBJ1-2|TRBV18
CASSPRQGEYGYTF
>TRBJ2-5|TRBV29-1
CSVRSRETQYF
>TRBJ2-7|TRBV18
CASSPPHGREGEEQYF
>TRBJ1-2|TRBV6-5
CASSLHAGENGYTF
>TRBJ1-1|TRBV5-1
CASSLSGGTEAFF
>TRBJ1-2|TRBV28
CASSPNRGLGYGYTF
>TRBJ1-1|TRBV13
CASSPRIQGNTEAFF
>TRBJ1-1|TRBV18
CASSEGTGWTTEAFF
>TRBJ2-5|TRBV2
CASRAGVLDESETQYF
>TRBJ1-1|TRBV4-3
CASSQSGGSTEAFF
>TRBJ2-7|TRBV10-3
CAIGLGTGDDEQYF
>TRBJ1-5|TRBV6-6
CASSIFQGGEQPQHF
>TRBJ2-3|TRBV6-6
CASRRTFSTDTQYF
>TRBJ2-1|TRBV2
CASSDPGTYNEQFF
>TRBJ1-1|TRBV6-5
CASSYEDRGGNTEAFF
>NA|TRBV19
CASSINKNYEQYF
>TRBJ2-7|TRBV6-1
CASSEVGWTDYEQYF
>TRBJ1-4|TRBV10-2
CASSEGGVWEKLFF
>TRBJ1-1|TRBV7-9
CSSSLARSFF
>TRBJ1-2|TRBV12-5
CASGSDRFAGYTF
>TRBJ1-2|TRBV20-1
CSGGYGYTF
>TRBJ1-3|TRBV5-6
CASSFQNSGNTIYF
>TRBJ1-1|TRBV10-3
CAISDDPGTEAFF
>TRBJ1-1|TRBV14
CASKLLGQGMNTEAFF
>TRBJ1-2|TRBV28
CASSFLTGNYGYTF
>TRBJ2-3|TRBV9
CASSTGDTQYF
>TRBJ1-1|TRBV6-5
CASRKRQGEAFF